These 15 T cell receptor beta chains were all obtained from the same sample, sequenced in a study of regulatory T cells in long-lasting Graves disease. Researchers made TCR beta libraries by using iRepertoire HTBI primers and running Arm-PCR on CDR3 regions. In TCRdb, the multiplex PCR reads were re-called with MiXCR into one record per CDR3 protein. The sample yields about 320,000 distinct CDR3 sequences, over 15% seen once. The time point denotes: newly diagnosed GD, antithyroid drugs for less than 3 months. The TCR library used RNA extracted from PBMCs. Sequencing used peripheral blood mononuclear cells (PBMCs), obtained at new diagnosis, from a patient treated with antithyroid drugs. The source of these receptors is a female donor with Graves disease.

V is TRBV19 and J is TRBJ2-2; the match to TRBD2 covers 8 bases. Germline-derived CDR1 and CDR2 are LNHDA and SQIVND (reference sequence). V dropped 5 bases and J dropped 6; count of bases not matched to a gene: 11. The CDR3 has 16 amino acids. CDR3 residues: CASSLQPGLVPGELFF. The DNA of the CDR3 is TGTGCCAGTAGTCTCCAACCGGGACTAGTCCCCGGGGAGCTGTTTTTT. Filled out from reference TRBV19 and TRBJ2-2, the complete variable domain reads DGGITQSPKYLFRKEGQNVTLSCEQNLNHDAMYWYRQDPGQGLRLIYYSQIVNDFQKGDIAEGYSVSREKKESFPLTVTSAQKNPTAFYLCASSLQPGLVPGELFFGEGSRLTVL.

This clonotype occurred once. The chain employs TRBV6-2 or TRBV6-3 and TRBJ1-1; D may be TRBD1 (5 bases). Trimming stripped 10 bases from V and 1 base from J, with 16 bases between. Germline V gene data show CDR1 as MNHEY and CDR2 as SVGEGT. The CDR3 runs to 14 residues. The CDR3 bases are TGTGCCACCAGCCTCGCAGGGAAGAACACTGAAGCTTTCTTT. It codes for CATSLAGKNTEAFF.

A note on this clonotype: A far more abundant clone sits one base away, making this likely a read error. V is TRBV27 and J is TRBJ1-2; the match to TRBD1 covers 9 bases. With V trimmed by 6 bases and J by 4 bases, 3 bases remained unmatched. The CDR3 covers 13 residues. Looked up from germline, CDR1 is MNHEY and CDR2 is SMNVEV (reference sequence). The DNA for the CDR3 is TGTGCCAGCAGGGGGACAGGGACCTATGGCTACACCTTC. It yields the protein CASRGTGTYGYTF.

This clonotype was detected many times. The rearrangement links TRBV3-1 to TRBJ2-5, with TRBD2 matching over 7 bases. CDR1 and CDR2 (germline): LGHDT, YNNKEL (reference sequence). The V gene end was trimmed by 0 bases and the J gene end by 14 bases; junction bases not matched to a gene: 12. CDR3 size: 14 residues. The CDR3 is CASSQEAARGEIYF. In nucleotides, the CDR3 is TGTGCCAGCAGCCAAGAGGCGGCTCGGGGGGAGATTTACTTC.

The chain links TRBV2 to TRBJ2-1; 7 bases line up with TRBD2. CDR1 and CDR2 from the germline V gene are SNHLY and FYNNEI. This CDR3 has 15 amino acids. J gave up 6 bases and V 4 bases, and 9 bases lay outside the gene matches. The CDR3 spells CASSGGGPAINEQFF. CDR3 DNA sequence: TGTGCCAGCAGTGGGGGAGGGCCAGCAATCAATGAGCAGTTCTTC.

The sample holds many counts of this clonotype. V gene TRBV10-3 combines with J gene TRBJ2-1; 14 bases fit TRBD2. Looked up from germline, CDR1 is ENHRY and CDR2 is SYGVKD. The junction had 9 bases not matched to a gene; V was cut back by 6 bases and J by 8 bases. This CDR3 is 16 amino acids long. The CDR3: CAIRSRLAGGNDEQFF. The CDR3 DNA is TGTGCCATCAGATCGCGACTAGCGGGAGGGAACGATGAGCAGTTCTTC.

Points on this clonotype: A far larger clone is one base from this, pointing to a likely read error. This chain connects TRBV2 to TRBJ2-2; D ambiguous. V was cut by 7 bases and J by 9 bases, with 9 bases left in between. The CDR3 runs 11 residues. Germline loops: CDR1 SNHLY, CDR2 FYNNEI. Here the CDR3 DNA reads TGTGCCAGCACCGGAACCAGGGAGCTGTTTTTT. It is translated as CASTGTRELFF.

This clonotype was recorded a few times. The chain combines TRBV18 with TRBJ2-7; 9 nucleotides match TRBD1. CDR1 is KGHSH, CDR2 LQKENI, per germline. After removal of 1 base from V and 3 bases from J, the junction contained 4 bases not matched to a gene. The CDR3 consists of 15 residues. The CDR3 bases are TGTGCCAGCTCACCACGACGGACAGGGGACTACGAGCAGTACTTC. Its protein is CASSPRRTGDYEQYF.

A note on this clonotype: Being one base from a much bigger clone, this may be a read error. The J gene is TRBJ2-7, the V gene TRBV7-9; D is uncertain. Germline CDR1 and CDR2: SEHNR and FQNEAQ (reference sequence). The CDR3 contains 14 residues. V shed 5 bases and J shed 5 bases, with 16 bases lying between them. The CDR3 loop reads CASSQPQVQDEQYF. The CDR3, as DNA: TGTGCCAGCAGCCAGCCCCAGGTGCAGGACGAGCAGTACTTC.

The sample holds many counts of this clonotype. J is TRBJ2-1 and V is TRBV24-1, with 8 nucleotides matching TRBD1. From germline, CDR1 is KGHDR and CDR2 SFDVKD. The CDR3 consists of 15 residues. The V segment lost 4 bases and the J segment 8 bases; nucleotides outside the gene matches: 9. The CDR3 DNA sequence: TGTGCCACCAGTGACCGGGACAGGTCGAGGCATGAGCAGTTCTTC. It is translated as CATSDRDRSRHEQFF.

The CDR3 nucleotides are TGTGCCAGCAGCCCAACCCTAGCGGGAGGGTACAATGAGCAGTTCTTC. Translated, it gives CASSPTLAGGYNEQFF. V gene TRBV11-2 combines with J gene TRBJ2-5; 12 positions match TRBD2. The tail of the sequence fits TRBJ2-1 better, so the J call may be wrong. The CDR3 extends over 16 amino acids. The germline V gene has CDR1 SGHAT and CDR2 FQNNGV.

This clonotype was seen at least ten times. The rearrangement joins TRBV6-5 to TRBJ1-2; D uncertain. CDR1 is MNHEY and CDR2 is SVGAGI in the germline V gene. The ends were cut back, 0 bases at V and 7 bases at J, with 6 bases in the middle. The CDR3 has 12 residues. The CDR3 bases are TGTGCCAGCAGTTACTCAACGGTTGGCTACACCTTC. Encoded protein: CASSYSTVGYTF.

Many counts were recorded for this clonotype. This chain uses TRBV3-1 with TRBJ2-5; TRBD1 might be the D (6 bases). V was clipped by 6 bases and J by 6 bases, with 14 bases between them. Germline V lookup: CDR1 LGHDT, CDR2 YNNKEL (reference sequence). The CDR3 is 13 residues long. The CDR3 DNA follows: TGTGCCAGCAGTCCTCAGGGGACCCAGACCCAGTACTTC. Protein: CASSPQGTQTQYF.

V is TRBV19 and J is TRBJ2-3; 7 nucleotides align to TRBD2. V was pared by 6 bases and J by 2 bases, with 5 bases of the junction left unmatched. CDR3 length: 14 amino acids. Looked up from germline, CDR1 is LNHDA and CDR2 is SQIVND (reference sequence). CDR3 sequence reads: CASRASGNTDTQYF. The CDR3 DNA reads TGTGCCAGTAGGGCTAGCGGAAACACAGATACGCAGTATTTT.

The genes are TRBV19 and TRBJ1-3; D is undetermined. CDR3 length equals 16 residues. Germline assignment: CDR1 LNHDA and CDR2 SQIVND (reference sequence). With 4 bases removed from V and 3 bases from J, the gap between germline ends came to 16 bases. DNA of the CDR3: TGTGCCAGTAGTACCCGAAGTGTCCTGGGTGGAAACACCATATATTTT. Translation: CASSTRSVLGGNTIYF.